The 26 T cell receptor beta chains below were found in one sample sequenced in a study of beta chain features in type 1 diabetes. General study results and limits: Moderate but significant shortening of TCRB CDR3s was recorded in all four CD4+ subsets from Type 1 diabetes patients.

Their cognate antigens are unknown. Isolated RNA was reverse transcribed in full, so expressed TCRB transcripts were sequenced. Here immunoSEQ multiplex PCR was the method, and the copy in TCRdb shows in-frame clones only, minus some. The table includes 500,000 to 650,000 clones, approximately 13% detected once. The sequenced material came from naive CD4+ T cells from blood. The receptors here all came from a man younger than 40 with type 1 diabetes.

The chain couples TRBV28 to TRBJ2-7, with D maybe TRBD2 (5 bases). The CDR3 sequence is 12 residues long. Germline V gene lookup returns CDR1 MDHEN and CDR2 SYDVKM. The V end lost 8 bases, the J end lost 3 bases, and 11 bases lay between the germline ends. The CDR3 spells CASCSGVYEQYF. CDR3 DNA: TGTGCCAGCTGCTCCGGGGTCTACGAGCAGTACTTC.

This clone was seen a few times. The J gene is TRBJ1-5, the V gene TRBV27; a possible D gene is TRBD1 (5 bases). Trimming removed 6 bases at V and 2 bases at J, with 5 bases between. The CDR3 runs 12 residues. Germline V CDR1 and CDR2: MNHEY, SMNVEV (reference sequence). The CDR3 loop is CASRTGNQPQHF. CDR3 nucleotide sequence: TGTGCCAGCAGGACAGGCAATCAGCCCCAGCATTTT.

This clone came up a few times. This chain links TRBV25-1 with TRBJ1-3; D ambiguous. Germline values: CDR1 MGHDK, CDR2 SYGVNS. Between the trimmed V and J ends, which lost 5 bases and 3 bases, there was a span of 17 bases. CDR3 length equals 16 residues. The CDR3 DNA sequence: TGTGCCAGCAGTCTTTCTTGGAGCGGAGGTGGAAACACCATATATTTT. Its protein product is CASSLSWSGGGNTIYF.

The table lists this clone with a few counts. The chain uses TRBV5-1 and TRBJ2-7; maybe TRBD1 (5 bases). Germline CDR1 and CDR2: SGHRS and YFSETQ. V was clipped by 3 bases and J by 2 bases, with 12 bases between them. The CDR3 is 14 amino acids. CDR3 DNA sequence: TGCGCCAGCAGCTCCAAGGGGCAGGCCTACGAGCAGTACTTC. Translation: CASSSKGQAYEQYF. The variable domain in full, with the rest retrieved from reference TRBV5-1 and TRBJ2-7, is KAGVTQTPRYLIKTRGQQVTLSCSPISGHRSVSWYQQTPGQGLQFLFEYFSETQRNKGNFPGRFSGRQFSNSRSEMNVSTLELGDSALYLCASSSKGQAYEQYFGPGTRLTVT.

The chain couples TRBV6-5 to TRBJ2-7; 7 nucleotides agree with TRBD1. Looked up from germline, CDR1 is MNHEY and CDR2 is SVGAGI. After removal of 8 bases from V and 1 base from J, the junction contained 8 bases not matched to a gene. The CDR3 loop spans 14 amino acids. CDR3 residues: CASAHRGLSYEQYF. The CDR3 DNA is TGTGCCAGCGCCCACAGGGGTTTGTCCTACGAGCAGTACTTC.

The V call is TRBV7-6, the J call TRBJ1-4, with D unclear. Germline CDR1 reads SGHVS; CDR2 reads FNYEAQ. The CDR3 consists of 13 residues. V was cut by 9 bases and J by 7 bases, with 15 bases left in between. CDR3 bases: TGTGCCAGTGGGGAATCAATTTCTGAAAAACTGTTTTTT. It is translated as CASGESISEKLFF.

This clone was detected a few times. The chain employs TRBV6-5 and TRBJ1-2; D is undetermined. The CDR3 is 11 residues long. From germline, CDR1 is MNHEY and CDR2 SVGAGI. V was clipped by 7 bases and J by 8 bases, with 11 bases between them. The chain's CDR3 is CASTQGEGYTF. CDR3 coding DNA: TGTGCCAGCACTCAAGGCGAAGGCTACACCTTC.

This clone was seen only a few times. The chain uses TRBV7-2 and TRBJ2-5; TRBD1 matches at 8 bases. Germline assignment: CDR1 SGHTA and CDR2 FQGNSA. Trimming at V came to 5 bases and at J to 5 bases, leaving 16 bases not matched to a gene. The CDR3 runs to 17 residues. CDR3 DNA: TGTGCCAGCAGCACTGCTGGTGGCAGGGGGCGGAGTGAGACCCAGTACTTC. Amino acids: CASSTAGGRGRSETQYF.

The chain employs TRBV6-5 and TRBJ1-1; 8 nucleotides line up with TRBD1. The ends lost 4 bases at V and 7 bases at J; junction bases unmatched: 5. The CDR3 is 13 amino acids. Per germline, CDR1 MNHEY and CDR2 SVGAGI. CDR3 loop: CASSSRQGFEAFF. The CDR3 DNA reads TGTGCCAGCAGTTCCCGACAGGGGTTTGAAGCTTTCTTT.

The sample holds a few counts of this clone. The J gene is TRBJ2-1, the V gene TRBV11-1, with TRBD2 identical over 11 bases. V shed 5 bases, J shed 10 bases, and the junction held 13 bases outside the gene matches. Germline assignment: CDR1 SGHAT and CDR2 FQDESV (reference sequence). The CDR3 runs to 16 residues. The CDR3 region is CASSLHLSGGAGEQFF. CDR3 coding DNA: TGTGCCAGCAGCCTCCACCTTAGCGGGGGGGCAGGGGAGCAGTTCTTC.

The chain joins TRBV7-2 to TRBJ2-7, with D uncertain. V shed 5 bases and J shed 2 bases, with 10 bases lying between them. This CDR3 region has 13 residues. Germline V gives CDR1 SGHTA, CDR2 FQGNSA. The CDR3 region is CASSRTIPYEQYF. The CDR3 nucleotides read TGTGCCAGCAGCCGCACGATTCCCTACGAGCAGTACTTC.

The chain couples TRBV19 to TRBJ1-5; no reliable D call. Germline V gives CDR1 LNHDA, CDR2 SQIVND (reference sequence). Trimming shortened V by 6 bases and J by 0 bases, and 9 bases separated the two germline ends. This CDR3 has 14 residues. The CDR3 DNA reads TGTGCCAGTAGGTGGGGTTTTAGCAATCAGCCCCAGCATTTT. Translation: CASRWGFSNQPQHF.

This clone showed up just a few times. This sequence joins TRBV5-1 and TRBJ2-1; no firm D call. The CDR3 totals 17 residues. With 2 bases removed from V and 2 bases from J, the gap between germline ends came to 17 bases. Germline V gene lookup returns CDR1 SGHRS and CDR2 YFSETQ. The DNA of the CDR3 is TGCGCCAGCAGCTTTGCAGGACCCAAGGCAACCTACAATGAGCAGTTCTTC. Translated, it gives CASSFAGPKATYNEQFF. Supplemented by reference TRBV5-1 and TRBJ2-1, the full variable domain reads KAGVTQTPRYLIKTRGQQVTLSCSPISGHRSVSWYQQTPGQGLQFLFEYFSETQRNKGNFPGRFSGRQFSNSRSEMNVSTLELGDSALYLCASSFAGPKATYNEQFFGPGTRLTVL.

J is TRBJ1-2 and V is TRBV9; possible D gene TRBD1, 5 bases. V was cut by 3 bases and J by 7 bases, with 13 bases left in between. The CDR3 is made up of 13 amino acids. The germline CDR1 and CDR2 sequences are SGDLS and YYNGEE. In nucleotides, the CDR3 is TGTGCCAGCAGCGCCAGGGATTCGGGTGGCTACACCTTC. This codes for CASSARDSGGYTF.

This clone was counted between two and nine times. V and J are TRBV2 and TRBJ2-3; TRBD2 matches 10 bases. CDR3 length equals 14 residues. V trimming: 7 bases; J trimming: 2 bases; junction bases outside the gene matches: 3. Germline-derived CDR1 and CDR2 are SNHLY and FYNNEI. CDR3 region: CASKLAGHTDTQYF. The CDR3 DNA follows: TGTGCCAGCAAACTAGCGGGGCACACAGATACGCAGTATTTT.

The chain recombines TRBV18 with TRBJ1-2; 8 bases line up with TRBD1. CDR1 KGHSH and CDR2 LQKENI come from the germline V gene. V lost 0 bases to trimming and J lost 2 bases; unmatched junction nucleotides: 8. CDR3 length: 17 amino acids. CDR3 DNA: TGTGCCAGCTCACCACCGGGGGACAGGACATCCAACTATGGCTACACCTTC. Amino acid sequence: CASSPPGDRTSNYGYTF.

The CDR3: CASSPRMPNTGELFF. The CDR3 nucleotides are TGTGCCAGCTCACCGAGGATGCCGAACACCGGGGAGCTGTTTTTT. This rearrangement joins TRBV18 to TRBJ2-2; no definite D call. Trimming left V 3 bases short and J 0 bases short, with 8 bases between. The CDR3 is made up of 15 amino acids. Germline loops: CDR1 KGHSH, CDR2 LQKENI.

The V gene is TRBV30, the J gene TRBJ1-2, with 10 bases identical to TRBD1. J gave up 3 bases and V 1 base, and 8 bases lay outside the gene matches. From germline, CDR1 is GTSNPN and CDR2 SVGIG (reference sequence). CDR3 length: 16 residues. The CDR3 sequence is CAWSGPGGQGYYGYTF. In DNA form, the CDR3 reads TGTGCCTGGAGTGGACCGGGGGGACAGGGGTACTATGGCTACACCTTC. Complete variable domain (other parts from reference TRBV30 and TRBJ1-2): SQTIHQWPATLVQPVGSPLSLECTVEGTSNPNLYWYRQAAGRGLQLLFYSVGIGQISSEVPQNLSASRPQDRQFILSSKKLLLSDSGFYLCAWSGPGGQGYYGYTFGSGTRLTVV.

This clone was counted between two and nine times. CDR3 nucleotide sequence: TGCAGCGCACTTAGCGGGGCAAACACCGGGGAGCTGTTTTTT. It codes for CSALSGANTGELFF. The chain recombines TRBV29-1 with TRBJ2-2, with TRBD2 identical over 8 bases. The CDR3 consists of 14 residues. Trimming took 7 bases from V and 2 from J; bases not matched to a gene: 6. Germline V CDR1 and CDR2: SQVTM, ANQGSEA.

As regards this clone: Other DNA sequences of this sample code for an identical CDR3. This sequence joins TRBV19 and TRBJ1-1, with D maybe TRBD1 (5 bases). CDR3 size: 13 residues. V gave up 2 bases and J gave up 1 base, with 5 bases separating them. Germline V CDR1 and CDR2: LNHDA, SQIVND (reference sequence). The CDR3 sequence is CASSIRGNTEAFF. The CDR3 DNA is TGTGCCAGTAGTATAAGGGGGAACACTGAAGCTTTCTTT.

The V call is TRBV5-4, the J call TRBJ1-6; D is possibly TRBD1 (6 bases). Per the germline V gene, CDR1 is SGHNT and CDR2 is YYREEE (reference sequence). This CDR3 region has 16 residues. The V and J ends lost 0 bases and 7 bases respectively, with 14 bases between them. The CDR3 sequence is CASSLGAGGSNSPLHF. The CDR3 region has the DNA TGTGCCAGCAGCTTGGGGGCCGGGGGCTCGAATTCACCCCTCCACTTT.

There are a few counts of this clone. The V and J genes are TRBV19 and TRBJ1-2; D is uncertain. The CDR3 runs 14 residues. CDR1 and CDR2 (germline): LNHDA, SQIVND (reference sequence). Trimming removed 8 bases at V and 0 bases at J, with 13 bases between. CDR3 bases: TGTGCCAGTTGTTTGGGCCTGCCTAACTATGGCTACACCTTC. Translating gives CASCLGLPNYGYTF.

This clone showed up just a few times. This chain links TRBV4-2 with TRBJ2-7, with 7 nucleotides matching TRBD1. The CDR3 runs to 16 residues. J gave up 2 bases and V 1 base, and 8 bases lay outside the gene matches. The germline V gene has CDR1 LGHNA and CDR2 YNFKEQ. CDR3 sequence (DNA): TGTGCCAGCAGCCAAGTACAGGGGATAAGGACCTACGAGCAGTACTTC. Translation gives CASSQVQGIRTYEQYF.

The gene calls are TRBV19 and TRBJ1-2, with TRBD1 matching 8 bases. Germline V CDR1 and CDR2: LNHDA, SQIVND (reference sequence). V gave up 7 bases and J gave up 5 bases; unmatched junction bases: 9. The CDR3 has 14 residues. CDR3 sequence reads: CASNTGTGYYGYTF. In nucleotides, the CDR3 is TGTGCCAGTAATACCGGGACAGGTTATTATGGCTACACCTTC. The full variable domain, completed using reference TRBV19 and TRBJ1-2, is DGGITQSPKYLFRKEGQNVTLSCEQNLNHDAMYWYRQDPGQGLRLIYYSQIVNDFQKGDIAEGYSVSREKKESFPLTVTSAQKNPTAFYLCASNTGTGYYGYTFGSGTRLTVV.

There are a few counts of this clone. This chain links TRBV7-2 with TRBJ2-3; TRBD1 matches at 7 bases. From germline, CDR1 is SGHTA and CDR2 FQGNSA. V dropped 4 bases and J dropped 3; count of bases not matched to a gene: 4. CDR3 size: 14 residues. The DNA for the CDR3 is TGTGCCAGCAGCTGGACAGGCCAAACAGATACGCAGTATTTT. This encodes CASSWTGQTDTQYF.

In its sample, this clone was seen a few times. The sample has other DNA sequences that encode this CDR3 too. This chain links TRBV7-2 with TRBJ1-2; D unresolved. CDR3 length: 14 residues. From germline, CDR1 is SGHTA and CDR2 FQGNSA. V was pared by 0 bases and J by 0 bases, with 5 bases between. The CDR3 DNA reads TGTGCCAGCAGCTTAGCCCCCGCTAACTATGGCTACACCTTC. Amino acids: CASSLAPANYGYTF.